This T cell receptor (beta chain) was recovered during a study of human T cells and chemical hapten exposure. MiXCR was run by TCRdb on the RACE reads, yielding one entry per CDR3 protein. Among tens of thousands of distinct CDR3 sequences listed, 9.5% to 10% were seen once. Time point: pre-sensitization, week 0. As for treatment: therapeutic diphenylcyclopropenone sensitization with weekly scalp DPC. The germline V gene encodes CDR1 MRHNA and CDR2 SNTAGT. The CDR3 sequence is 17 residues long. The V and J ends lost 5 bases and 4 bases respectively, with 20 bases between them. This clonotype was seen ten or more times.

The receptor's source is a man in his forties with alopecia areata. Some clones in this sample may be carry-over from other donors' samples. Sample: whole blood, taken in connection with sensitization to the hapten diphenylcyclopropenone (DPC). The chain is built from TRBV6-4 and TRBJ2-2; D is perhaps TRBD2 (5 bases). This CDR3 is CASSPKPGLPGTGELFF. For the CDR3, the DNA is TGTGCCAGCAGTCCTAAGCCCGGACTCCCGGGCACCGGGGAGCTGTTTTTT.